This T cell receptor beta chain was identified in a study of blood T cell repertoires in COVID-19. TCRdb's copy holds only in-frame clones and misses some; the assay was immunoSEQ multiplex PCR. There are under 300,000 clones in the sample; about nine tenths occur only once, and about 6% lies in the top ten. This CDR3 has 16 amino acids. The junction had 10 bases not matched to a gene; V was cut back by 7 bases and J by 2 bases. CDR1 is SNHLY and CDR2 is FYNNEI in the germline V gene. This receptor was taken from a woman aged 25-40 years with acute COVID-19. The sample taken for sequencing was PBMCs or T cells enriched from blood (not recorded which). The chain joins TRBV2 to TRBJ2-3; TRBD2 aligns across 9 bases. CDR3 residues: CASTILAGIPTDTQYF. In DNA, the CDR3 is TGTGCCAGCACGATCCTAGCGGGAATACCCACAGATACGCAGTATTTT.